Presented here are 23 T cell receptor beta chains from one specimen sequenced in a study of blood T cell repertoires in COVID-19. Profiling relied on immunoSEQ multiplex PCR, and the TCRdb table lists in-frame clones only, not all of them. The sample consists of 95,000 to 150,000 clones, roughly 90% of them appearing once. Source material: peripheral blood. The receptors shown here come from a man aged 40-49 years with acute or convalescent COVID-19.

This sequence joins TRBV2 and TRBJ2-7, with 11 bases lining up with TRBD2. CDR1 and CDR2 from the germline V gene are SNHLY and FYNNEI. V lost 5 bases, J lost 4 bases, and 7 bases stayed unmatched. This CDR3 has 15 amino acids. The CDR3 DNA reads as TGTGCCAGCAGTTATTGGACTAGCGGGTTTTACGAGCAGTACTTC. Protein sequence: CASSYWTSGFYEQYF.

The chain combines TRBV21-1 with TRBJ2-7; the DNA was not compared with TRBD2, the D call given in the table. TRBV21-1 is given as a pseudogene. The CDR3 loop spans 14 amino acids. The CDR3 DNA is TGTGCCAGCAGCAAACTAGCGGGAGTTTACGAGCAGTACTTC. Translation gives CASSKLAGVYEQYF.

V usage is TRBV20-1 and J usage is TRBJ2-3; 9 positions agree with TRBD2. The CDR3 has 15 residues. V lost 3 bases, J lost 2 bases, and 6 bases stayed unmatched. CDR1 is DFQATT, CDR2 SNEGSKA, per germline (reference sequence). The chain's CDR3 is CSASSSGGYTDTQYF. The CDR3 DNA reads TGCAGTGCTAGTTCCAGCGGGGGGTACACAGATACGCAGTATTTT.

This clone showed up just a few times. This rearrangement joins TRBV25-1 to TRBJ1-1; 8 nucleotides match TRBD1. Germline lookup yields CDR1 MGHDK and CDR2 SYGVNS. Trimming cost V 1 base and J 3 bases; bases outside gene matches: 7. The CDR3 sequence is 16 residues long. CDR3 in amino acids: CASSEFISTGDTEAFF. CDR3 coding DNA: TGTGCCAGCAGTGAATTTATATCGACAGGGGACACTGAAGCTTTCTTT.

The rearrangement uses TRBV12-5 and TRBJ2-5, with TRBD1 matching over 8 bases. With 6 bases clipped from V and 1 base from J, the junction kept 4 bases outside the gene matches. The CDR3 contains 14 residues. CDR1 and CDR2 from the germline V gene are LGHNT and FRNRAP. The CDR3 is CASGLDRAQETQYF. CDR3 in DNA: TGTGCTAGTGGGCTGGACAGGGCCCAAGAGACCCAGTACTTC.

This rearrangement joins TRBV30 to TRBJ1-1; TRBD1 agrees at 8 bases. The CDR3 consists of 11 residues. Germline V gene sequence: CDR1 GTSNPN, CDR2 SVGIG (reference sequence). Trimming cost V 1 base and J 10 bases; bases outside gene matches: 2. The CDR3 region is CAWSAGGRAFF. In DNA form, the CDR3 reads TGTGCCTGGAGTGCAGGGGGCCGAGCTTTCTTT.

The chain joins TRBV30 to TRBJ1-5, with D hard to call. CDR1 is GTSNPN, CDR2 SVGIG, per germline (reference sequence). The ends were cut back, 1 base at V and 0 bases at J, with 10 bases in the middle. This CDR3 region has 15 residues. In DNA, the CDR3 is TGTGCCTGGAGTGCGGGATCCTATAGCAATCAGCCCCAGCATTTT. Encoded protein: CAWSAGSYSNQPQHF.

The rearrangement uses TRBV7-8 and TRBJ1-1; the D gene is possibly TRBD1 (6 bases). The CDR3 runs to 16 residues. Trimming cost V 4 bases and J 5 bases, with 20 bases left between them. Germline CDR1 SGHVS, CDR2 FQNEAQ. This CDR3 is CASSSPRGRQPTEAFF. CDR3 nucleotide sequence: TGTGCCAGCAGCTCCCCCAGGGGCAGGCAACCAACTGAAGCTTTCTTT.

The rearrangement joins TRBV5-4 to TRBJ2-7; 12 bases line up with TRBD2. This CDR3 has 17 residues. Germline V gives CDR1 SGHNT, CDR2 YYREEE (reference sequence). V lost 7 bases and J lost 3; bases outside the gene matches: 14. In DNA form, the CDR3 reads TGTGCCAGCGGCGAAACTAGCGGGGGGTCCACGGGCTACGAGCAGTACTTC. It codes for CASGETSGGSTGYEQYF.

The chain employs TRBV11-3 and TRBJ2-1; 13 bases are shared with TRBD2. J lost 5 bases, V lost 6 bases, and 7 bases had no gene match. The CDR3 covers 16 residues. Germline V gene lookup returns CDR1 SGHNT and CDR2 YENEEA. The CDR3 coding sequence is TGTGCCAGCAGTCCTGGACTAGCGGGAGTTCACAATGAGCAGTTCTTC. It yields the protein CASSPGLAGVHNEQFF.

The chain recombines TRBV30 with TRBJ1-5; tentatively, D is TRBD1 (5 bases). Trimming removed 3 bases from V and 7 bases from J, with 16 bases in between. CDR1 is GTSNPN, CDR2 SVGIG, per germline (reference sequence). This CDR3 has 14 amino acids. The CDR3 loop is CAWRKVGGNQPQHF. In DNA, the CDR3 is TGTGCCTGGAGGAAGGTGGGGGGTAACCAGCCCCAGCATTTT. Full variable domain (remainder filled in from reference TRBV30 and TRBJ1-5): SQTIHQWPATLVQPVGSPLSLECTVEGTSNPNLYWYRQAAGRGLQLLFYSVGIGQISSEVPQNLSASRPQDRQFILSSKKLLLSDSGFYLCAWRKVGGNQPQHFGDGTRLSIL.

V and J are TRBV7-2 and TRBJ2-3; D is possibly TRBD2 (6 bases). Germline V gene sequence: CDR1 SGHTA, CDR2 FQGNSA. The V end lost 1 base, the J end lost 5 bases, and 16 bases lay between the germline ends. The CDR3 is 16 amino acids. CDR3 amino acids: CASSLGFLLEGDTQYF. In nucleotides, the CDR3 is TGTGCCAGCAGCTTAGGTTTTCTTTTGGAGGGAGATACGCAGTATTTT.

The chain links TRBV30 to TRBJ1-1, with TRBD1 matching over 8 bases. V lost 1 base, J lost 1 base, and 2 bases stayed unmatched. The germline CDR1 and CDR2 sequences are GTSNPN and SVGIG (reference sequence). CDR3 length: 14 amino acids. CDR3 in amino acids: CAWSGGQGNTEAFF. Here the CDR3 DNA reads TGTGCCTGGAGTGGAGGACAGGGGAACACTGAAGCTTTCTTT.

The gene calls are TRBV12-5 and TRBJ1-2; D remains unclear. Trimming shortened V by 0 bases and J by 3 bases, and 5 bases separated the two germline ends. The germline gives CDR1 LGHNT, CDR2 FRNRAP. The CDR3 runs to 13 residues. The CDR3 nucleotides read TGTGCTAGTGGTTTGGTCCAGGACTATGGCTACACCTTC. Residues: CASGLVQDYGYTF.

V and J are TRBV15 and TRBJ1-5; 8 nucleotides match TRBD1. The length of the CDR3 is 16 residues. The germline CDR1 and CDR2 sequences are LNHNV and YYDKDF (reference sequence). V lost 0 bases, J lost 6 bases, and 7 bases stayed unmatched. The CDR3, as DNA: TGTGCCACCAGCAGAGATCTTGGACAGGGCAGTCAGCCCCAGCATTTT. Its protein product is CATSRDLGQGSQPQHF.

V is TRBV27 and J is TRBJ1-1; perhaps TRBD1 as D (6 bases). The V and J ends lost 6 bases and 2 bases respectively, with 16 bases between them. Germline lookup yields CDR1 MNHEY and CDR2 SMNVEV (reference sequence). This CDR3 has 15 amino acids. The CDR3 here is CASSPPGQLNTEAFF. CDR3 sequence (DNA): TGTGCCAGCAGCCCCCCCGGACAGTTAAACACTGAAGCTTTCTTT.

This chain joins TRBV14 and TRBJ2-2, with 7 bases aligning to TRBD1. Germline trimming cut 3 bases from V and 2 bases from J; bases unmatched to any gene: 9. The germline CDR1 and CDR2 sequences are SGHDN and FVKESK. The CDR3 covers 17 residues. CDR3 in amino acids: CASSQTPGTVNTGELFF. As DNA, the CDR3 is TGTGCCAGCAGCCAGACCCCCGGGACAGTAAACACCGGGGAGCTGTTTTTT.

This clone showed up just once. This sequence joins TRBV11-2 and TRBJ2-1; 7 bases match TRBD1. The germline gives CDR1 SGHAT, CDR2 FQNNGV. The length of the CDR3 is 18 residues. With 1 base clipped from V and 0 bases from J, the junction kept 9 bases outside the gene matches. In nucleotides, the CDR3 is TGTGCCAGCAGCTTAGTCCGGGACAGCCGCAGCTCCTACAATGAGCAGTTCTTC. This encodes CASSLVRDSRSSYNEQFF.

This clone was picked up a small number of times. The chain combines TRBV7-2 with TRBJ1-2; 9 nucleotides agree with TRBD1. J lost 8 bases, V lost 1 base, and 8 bases had no gene match. Germline V gene sequence: CDR1 SGHTA, CDR2 FQGNSA. The length of the CDR3 is 15 residues. CDR3 in amino acids: CASSLVAGTGRGYTF. The CDR3 coding sequence is TGTGCCAGCAGCTTAGTGGCCGGGACAGGGCGCGGCTACACCTTC.

This rearrangement joins TRBV6-6 to TRBJ2-1; 8 bases are shared with TRBD1. Germline CDR1 reads MNHNY; CDR2 reads SVGAGI (reference sequence). The CDR3 runs 15 residues. V was clipped by 4 bases and J by 9 bases; unmatched bases: 11. Written as DNA, the CDR3 is TGTGCCAGCAGTTTGGCTGGGACAGGCCACATTGAGCAGTTCTTC. Translated: CASSLAGTGHIEQFF.

This rearrangement joins TRBV3-1 (or the pseudogene TRBV3-2) to TRBJ2-1, with D uncertain. Trimming shortened V by 0 bases and J by 0 bases, and 6 bases separated the two germline ends. CDR1 and CDR2 from the germline V gene are LGHDT and YNNKEL (reference sequence). This CDR3 is 15 amino acids long. The CDR3 sequence is CASSQEPVSYNEQFF. CDR3 sequence (DNA): TGTGCCAGCAGCCAAGAACCGGTCTCCTACAATGAGCAGTTCTTC.

The genes are TRBV9 and TRBJ2-3, with 10 positions matching TRBD2. Per germline, CDR1 SGDLS and CDR2 YYNGEE. Losses at the gene ends were 0 bases for V and 7 bases for J; bases not matched to a gene: 8. The CDR3 runs to 16 residues. The CDR3 protein is CASSVEVAGGGNTQYF. CDR3 bases: TGTGCCAGCAGCGTAGAGGTAGCGGGGGGTGGAAATACGCAGTATTTT.

In its sample, this clone was seen a few times. CDR3 in amino acids: CASTPPGGSRFLHKAFF. In DNA form, the CDR3 reads TGTGCCAGCACCCCTCCCGGAGGCAGCCGGTTTCTGCACAAAGCTTTCTTT. The rearrangement links TRBV7-2 to TRBJ1-1; D remains ambiguous. CDR3 size: 17 residues. The germline V gene has CDR1 SGHTA and CDR2 FQGNSA. The ends were cut back, 7 bases at V and 9 bases at J, with 30 bases in the middle.